This T cell receptor (beta chain) was recorded in a study of T cells after yellow fever vaccination. The wider study: For low cell numbers, libraries were made with SMART-Seq v4 Ultra Low Input. Study-wide points: It was a weaker secondary response, yet one that peaked faster, at day 5 versus 15. Contamination of FACS-sorted repertoires by abundant clonotypes from the bulk population could occur.

Researchers made TCR cDNA using 5'RACE template switching, and this step added a universal primer site and UMIs. MiXCR, applied by TCRdb to the 5' RACE reads, yields one record per CDR3 protein. Counted here are 300,000 to 450,000 distinct CDR3 sequences, 6.2% occurring once; the ten biggest clones make up around 16%. The CDR3 runs to 15 residues. V gave up 2 bases and J gave up 2 bases, with 13 bases separating them. Germline loops: CDR1 SGHRS, CDR2 YFSETQ. This clonotype occurred many times. Antigen specificity is unknown. Sequenced here: PBMCs, sampled 5 days after the yellow fever booster vaccination. The genes are TRBV5-1 and TRBJ2-5; maybe TRBD1 (6 bases). The clonotype originates from a man aged 25-45 years who received the YFV17D yellow fever vaccine. CDR3 protein: CASSLPGTLQETQYF. The CDR3 DNA reads as TGCGCCAGCAGCTTACCCGGGACATTGCAAGAGACCCAGTACTTC.